These 27 T cell receptor beta chains were sequenced from one sample in a study of cytomegalovirus exposure and HLA in healthy donors. Use of 60 Vbeta and 13 Jbeta primers characterized the PCR. Sequenced by immunoSEQ multiplex PCR; TCRdb stores in-frame clones only, minus some. This sample has about 260,000 clones, with around two thirds found just once. The specimen sequenced was PBMCs. Every receptor here comes from a female donor in good health and CMV-seronegative.

V usage is TRBV5-6 and J usage is TRBJ2-3; D call uncertain. The germline V and J ends were trimmed by 0 bases and 1 base, with 9 bases remaining between them. The CDR3 spans 15 residues. Germline CDR1 is SGHDT and CDR2 is YYEEEE. CDR3 loop: CASSLGASRTDTQYF. Written as DNA, the CDR3 is TGTGCCAGCAGCTTGGGGGCCTCTCGCACAGATACGCAGTATTTT.

The chain links TRBV4-3 to TRBJ2-3; 9 nucleotides agree with TRBD2. In germline, CDR1 is LGHNA, CDR2 YSLEER. J gave up 5 bases and V 3 bases, and 6 bases lay outside the gene matches. This CDR3 comprises 15 residues. The CDR3 is CASSQTRLAEDTQYF. The CDR3 DNA is TGCGCCAGCAGCCAGACTAGACTAGCGGAAGATACGCAGTATTTT.

Only a few counts were recorded for this clone. This chain links TRBV5-4 with TRBJ2-7, with D uncertain. V was pared by 0 bases and J by 2 bases, with 9 bases between. Germline V lookup: CDR1 SGHNT, CDR2 YYREEE (reference sequence). The CDR3 totals 14 residues. CDR3 coding DNA: TGTGCCAGCAGCTTGGAGCAAGTAACCTACGAGCAGTACTTC. Translated, it gives CASSLEQVTYEQYF.

About this clone: At one boundary the junction diverges from the germline segment, which might be a read error. V gene TRBV7-9 combines with J gene TRBJ1-2; D is undetermined. This CDR3 has 16 residues. Germline loops: CDR1 SEHNR, CDR2 FQNEAQ (reference sequence). The CDR3: CSSSPSVRASGYGYTF. For the CDR3, the DNA is TGTTCCAGCAGCCCGAGTGTGAGGGCCTCGGGCTATGGCTACACCTTC.

This sequence joins TRBV6-1 and TRBJ2-5; the D gene is possibly TRBD2 (6 bases). The CDR3 runs to 14 residues. Trimming removed 6 bases from V and 5 bases from J, with 16 bases in between. In germline, CDR1 is MNHNS, CDR2 SASEGT. The CDR3 is CASRGGKGRETQYF. The CDR3 DNA sequence: TGTGCCAGCAGGGGAGGAAAGGGGCGGGAGACCCAGTACTTC.

The chain links TRBV4-1 to TRBJ1-5, with unresolved D. Deletions cut 4 bases from V and 2 bases from J, with 12 bases between. The length of the CDR3 is 15 residues. CDR1 and CDR2 from the germline V gene are MGHRA and YSYEKL. The chain's CDR3 is CASSPGSLGNQPQHF. Here the CDR3 DNA reads TGCGCCAGCAGCCCCGGGTCGTTGGGCAATCAGCCCCAGCATTTT.

The sample holds a few counts of this clone. The rearrangement links TRBV2 to TRBJ2-5; TRBD1 is a possible D gene (6 bases). The germline V and J ends were trimmed by 7 bases and 11 bases, with 23 bases remaining between them. Germline V gene data show CDR1 as SNHLY and CDR2 as FYNNEI. This CDR3 comprises 14 residues. The CDR3 nucleotides read TGTGCCAGCATTACCGGGACATCGTCTACGCAGCAGTACTTC. This codes for CASITGTSSTQQYF.

This chain uses TRBV7-8 with TRBJ2-1; 8 bases fit TRBD2. Trimming removed 1 base from V and 2 bases from J; junction bases left unmatched: 7. The germline gives CDR1 SGHVS, CDR2 FQNEAQ. The CDR3 sequence is 17 residues long. CDR3 nucleotides: TGTGCCAGCAGCTTAGAGGGAGCGGGAGCTACCTACAATGAGCAGTTCTTC. This gives the protein CASSLEGAGATYNEQFF.

The chain couples TRBV6-1 to TRBJ1-3; tentative D call: TRBD1 (5 bases). Trimming cost V 2 bases and J 0 bases, with 14 bases left between them. The CDR3 has 17 residues. The germline gives CDR1 MNHNS, CDR2 SASEGT. The CDR3 sequence: CASSEIGGAISGNTIYF. The CDR3 bases are TGTGCCAGCAGTGAAATCGGAGGGGCCATCTCTGGAAACACCATATATTTT.

This sequence joins TRBV4-1 and TRBJ1-1; D may be TRBD1 (6 bases). The CDR3 consists of 12 residues. V lost 4 bases and J lost 5, with 8 bases in between. Germline CDR1 reads MGHRA; CDR2 reads YSYEKL. The CDR3 here is CASSPDRTEAFF. CDR3 nucleotide sequence: TGCGCCAGCAGCCCCGACAGGACTGAAGCTTTCTTT.

V usage is TRBV5-4 and J usage is TRBJ2-5, with a tentative D call TRBD1 (5 bases). Germline assignment: CDR1 SGHNT and CDR2 YYREEE (reference sequence). V lost 1 base and J lost 3, with 10 bases in between. The CDR3 is made up of 14 amino acids. CDR3 sequence reads: CASSLQGREETQYF. CDR3 nucleotide sequence: TGTGCCAGCAGCTTGCAGGGCCGGGAAGAGACCCAGTACTTC.

The CDR3 sequence is CASSGDRNTEAFF. The DNA of the CDR3 is TGTGCCAGCAGTGGCGACAGGAACACTGAAGCTTTCTTT. The genes are TRBV25-1 and TRBJ1-1; perhaps TRBD1 as D (5 bases). CDR1 MGHDK and CDR2 SYGVNS come from the germline V gene. This CDR3 region has 13 residues. V lost 4 bases, J lost 1 base, and 7 bases lay in between. Using reference TRBV25-1 and TRBJ1-1 for the parts outside the CDR3, the full variable domain is EADIYQTPRYLVIGTGKKITLECSQTMGHDKMYWYQQDPGMELHLIHYSYGVNSTEKGDLSSESTVSRIRTEHFPLTLESARPSHTSQYLCASSGDRNTEAFFGQGTRLTVV.

CDR3 amino acids: CASSFSGTASYEQYF. CDR3 DNA: TGTGCCAGCAGCTTCTCCGGGACAGCGAGTTACGAGCAGTACTTC. V and J are TRBV7-9 and TRBJ2-7; 7 positions agree with TRBD1. Germline V gives CDR1 SEHNR, CDR2 FQNEAQ (reference sequence). The CDR3 length is 15 residues. The V and J ends lost 3 bases and 4 bases, in that order; junction bases with no gene match: 9.

The chain combines TRBV6-6 with TRBJ1-5; the D is unclear. Trimming shortened V by 6 bases and J by 1 base, and 10 bases separated the two germline ends. The CDR3 has 14 residues. CDR1 MNHNY and CDR2 SVGAGI come from the germline V gene (reference sequence). The CDR3 region has the DNA TGTGCCAGCAGGAACTCAGGCAGCAATCAGCCCCAGCATTTT. Protein: CASRNSGSNQPQHF.

The rearrangement links TRBV11-3 to TRBJ1-2; 10 nucleotides match TRBD1. Germline V CDR1 and CDR2: SGHNT, YENEEA. Germline trimming cut 3 bases from V and 3 bases from J; bases unmatched to any gene: 7. The CDR3 covers 16 residues. The CDR3 DNA reads as TGTGCCAGCAGCTTTGCCGGGACAGGGGATGACTATGGCTACACCTTC. Translation gives CASSFAGTGDDYGYTF.

The chain combines TRBV11-2 with TRBJ1-2; 10 nucleotides line up with TRBD1. V trimming: 5 bases; J trimming: 2 bases; junction bases outside the gene matches: 8. The CDR3 extends over 16 amino acids. Looked up from germline, CDR1 is SGHAT and CDR2 is FQNNGV. The CDR3 is CASSMTGTGENYGYTF. As DNA, the CDR3 is TGTGCCAGCAGCATGACCGGGACAGGGGAAAACTATGGCTACACCTTC. The full variable domain, its missing parts supplied by reference TRBV11-2 and TRBJ1-2, is EAGVAQSPRYKIIEKRQSVAFWCNPISGHATLYWYQQILGQGPKLLIQFQNNGVVDDSQLPKDRFSAERLKGVDSTLKIQPAKLEDSAVYLCASSMTGTGENYGYTFGSGTRLTVV.

J is TRBJ2-2 and V is TRBV2, with TRBD1 matching over 8 bases. Trimming at V came to 3 bases and at J to 1 base, leaving 1 base not matched to a gene. This CDR3 region has 15 residues. Germline loops: CDR1 SNHLY, CDR2 FYNNEI. CDR3 coding DNA: TGTGCCAGCAGTGAGGACAGGGTGAACACCGGGGAGCTGTTTTTT. It encodes CASSEDRVNTGELFF. The entire variable domain, with the rest obtained from reference TRBV2 and TRBJ2-2, is as follows: EPEVTQTPSHQVTQMGQEVILRCVPISNHLYFYWYRQILGQKVEFLVSFYNNEISEKSEIFDDQFSVERPDGSNFTLKIRSTKLEDSAMYFCASSEDRVNTGELFFGEGSRLTVL.

This clone came up a few times. The CDR3 nucleotides read TGTGCCAGCAGCTTAGATAACAATCAGCCCCAGCATTTT. As protein: CASSLDNNQPQHF. The rearrangement joins TRBV11-3 to TRBJ1-5; D not certain. CDR3 length: 13 residues. Germline CDR1 reads SGHNT; CDR2 reads YENEEA. V lost 0 bases, J lost 3 bases, and 3 bases lay in between.

The chain links TRBV18 to TRBJ2-1; 11 bases fit TRBD2. After removal of 0 bases from V and 5 bases from J, the junction contained 3 bases not matched to a gene. This CDR3 is built from 16 residues. Germline CDR1 reads KGHSH; CDR2 reads LQKENI. The CDR3 region has the DNA TGTGCCAGCTCACCACCCGGGACTAGCGGCAACAATGAGCAGTTCTTC. Protein sequence: CASSPPGTSGNNEQFF.

This chain connects TRBV19 to TRBJ1-2, with 8 bases lining up with TRBD1. The CDR3 has 13 amino acids. The J segment lost 5 bases and the V segment lost 9 bases, leaving 8 bases of the junction unmatched. Germline loops: CDR1 LNHDA, CDR2 SQIVND (reference sequence). CDR3 DNA: TGTGCCAGCCAGGACAGGGTATTGTATGGCTACACCTTC. Translation: CASQDRVLYGYTF.

This rearrangement joins TRBV15 to TRBJ2-3, with 8 bases lining up with TRBD2. The germline gives CDR1 LNHNV, CDR2 YYDKDF (reference sequence). This CDR3 has 17 amino acids. V was pared by 1 base and J by 1 base, with 7 bases of the junction left unmatched. CDR3 residues: CATSRGGLSGGTDTQYF. The CDR3 region has the DNA TGTGCCACCAGCAGAGGGGGACTTAGCGGGGGCACAGATACGCAGTATTTT.

The table lists this clone with a count of one. The DNA for the CDR3 is TGTGCCAGCAGCCCAGCCAGACTCGGGTATGGCTACACCTTC. This encodes CASSPARLGYGYTF. V usage is TRBV7-9 and J usage is TRBJ1-2; D not resolved. In germline, CDR1 is SEHNR, CDR2 FQNEAQ (reference sequence). CDR3 length: 14 amino acids. V was cut by 5 bases and J by 5 bases, with 15 bases left in between.

This chain joins TRBV27 and TRBJ2-7; 14 nucleotides align to TRBD2. The CDR3 contains 19 residues. Germline V gives CDR1 MNHEY, CDR2 SMNVEV (reference sequence). The V gene end was trimmed by 2 bases and the J gene end by 0 bases; junction bases not matched to a gene: 9. CDR3: CASSLRYGLAGGHSYEQYF. In nucleotides, the CDR3 is TGTGCCAGCAGTTTACGTTACGGACTAGCGGGAGGCCACTCCTACGAGCAGTACTTC.

The count of this clone is one. Other DNA sequences from this sample encode an identical CDR3 as well. The J gene is TRBJ2-1, the V gene TRBV6-5; tentatively, D is TRBD2 (6 bases). Germline CDR1 reads MNHEY; CDR2 reads SVGAGI. V was cut by 0 bases and J by 3 bases, with 6 bases left in between. This CDR3 region has 14 residues. CDR3 DNA: TGTGCCAGCAGTTACTCCGGGAGCTACAATGAGCAGTTCTTC. Protein: CASSYSGSYNEQFF.

This clone was detected a few times. The chain recombines TRBV29-1 with TRBJ1-1; unclear D gene. Trimming removed 2 bases at V and 4 bases at J, with 11 bases between. This CDR3 has 13 residues. Germline CDR1 reads SQVTM; CDR2 reads ANQGSEA. The CDR3 region is CSVERGIGTEAFF. The CDR3 nucleotides read TGCAGCGTTGAAAGAGGGATTGGCACTGAAGCTTTCTTT.

The J gene is TRBJ2-5, the V gene TRBV7-2, with 14 nucleotides matching TRBD2. With 5 bases clipped from V and 5 bases from J, the junction kept 7 bases outside the gene matches. This CDR3 comprises 16 residues. Germline loops: CDR1 SGHTA, CDR2 FQGNSA. CDR3 bases: TGTGCCAGCAGCCTGACTAGCGGGAGGGTTGGGGAGACCCAGTACTTC. It translates to CASSLTSGRVGETQYF.

The J gene is TRBJ2-2, the V gene TRBV10-1; D unresolved. The CDR3 spans 15 residues. CDR1 is WNHNN, CDR2 SYGVQD, per germline (reference sequence). With 0 bases removed from V and 1 base from J, the gap between germline ends came to 6 bases. The CDR3: CASSESAGNTGELFF. The CDR3 coding sequence is TGCGCCAGCAGTGAGTCAGCCGGGAACACCGGGGAGCTGTTTTTT.